These 9 T cell receptor beta chains were sequenced from one sample in a study of blood T cells in healthy people across ages. It was with a sample-barcoded 5' primer and a J-beta primer mix that a second PCR of about 7 to 12 cycles was run. TCRdb reprocessed the 5' RACE reads via MiXCR and lists one record per CDR3 protein. The table records about 970,000 distinct CDR3 sequences, about 53% of them present only once. Sequencing was done on a sample of blood. These receptors were collected from a woman aged 55-69 years in good health.

The chain joins TRBV24-1 to TRBJ2-4, with D possibly TRBD2 on 7 matching bases. The end of the DNA fits TRBJ2-5 better, so the J call may be wrong. The CDR3 loop spans 13 amino acids. CDR1 and CDR2 from the germline V gene are KGHDR and SFDVKD. The CDR3, as DNA: TGTGCCACCAAGCAGGGAGGGGGAGAGACCCAGTACTTC. This codes for CATKQGGGETQYF.

The gene calls are TRBV28 and TRBJ1-4; D gene ambiguous. Between the trimmed V and J ends, which lost 2 bases and 6 bases, there was a span of 16 bases. The CDR3 runs to 16 residues. Germline V gene data show CDR1 as MDHEN and CDR2 as SYDVKM. CDR3 sequence: CASSLEVSSADEKLFF. The CDR3 nucleotides are TGTGCCAGCAGTTTAGAGGTTAGCAGCGCAGATGAAAAACTGTTTTTT.

The chain recombines TRBV21-1 with TRBJ1-2; TRBD1 is the table's D call, not checked against the DNA. TRBV21-1 corresponds to a pseudogene. The CDR3 has 16 amino acids. The CDR3 reads CASSKAQTGGDYGYTF. The CDR3 nucleotides are TGTGCCAGCAGCAAAGCGCAGACAGGGGGTGACTATGGCTACACCTTC.

A few counts support this clonotype. The rearrangement joins TRBV20-1 to TRBJ2-7; TRBD1 aligns across 10 bases. The CDR3 contains 15 residues. Per germline, CDR1 DFQATT and CDR2 SNEGSKA (reference sequence). V dropped 1 base and J dropped 2; count of bases not matched to a gene: 5. For the CDR3, the DNA is TGCAGTGCTAGAGCCAGGGACAGGGGAACCTACGAGCAGTACTTC. Protein product: CSARARDRGTYEQYF.

The chain employs TRBV28 and TRBJ1-5; D not certain. V lost 1 base, J lost 0 bases, and 10 bases lay in between. Germline CDR1 is MDHEN and CDR2 is SYDVKM. CDR3 length: 16 residues. The CDR3: CASSLLKGYSNQPQHF. Here the CDR3 DNA reads TGTGCCAGCAGTTTATTGAAAGGCTATAGCAATCAGCCCCAGCATTTT.

The J gene is TRBJ1-2, the V gene TRBV4-3; D gene uncertain. V was pared by 2 bases and J by 5 bases, with 18 bases between. This CDR3 has 16 amino acids. CDR1 is LGHNA and CDR2 is YSLEER in the germline V gene. This chain's CDR3 is CASSQNPWARVYGYTF. CDR3 nucleotides: TGCGCCAGCAGCCAAAACCCCTGGGCCAGAGTATATGGCTACACCTTC.

This clonotype was observed a handful of times. This sequence joins TRBV7-9 and TRBJ2-1; the match to TRBD2 covers 11 bases. This CDR3 is 17 amino acids long. Trimming took 0 bases from V and 7 from J; bases not matched to a gene: 8. Germline V gene data show CDR1 as SEHNR and CDR2 as FQNEAQ (reference sequence). The CDR3: CASSLAGLADYMNEQFF. CDR3 coding DNA: TGTGCCAGCAGCTTAGCGGGACTAGCGGATTACATGAATGAGCAGTTCTTC.

The gene calls are TRBV6-6 and TRBJ2-5; 9 bases map to TRBD1. Losses at the gene ends were 0 bases for V and 5 bases for J; bases not matched to a gene: 7. Germline CDR1 is MNHNY and CDR2 is SVGAGI (reference sequence). The CDR3 length is 16 residues. CDR3 nucleotides: TGTGCCAGCAGTTACTCGAAACAGGGGGCGTCGGAGACCCAGTACTTC. Its translation: CASSYSKQGASETQYF.

The V and J genes are TRBV28 and TRBJ1-5, with D unclear. Germline CDR1 reads MDHEN; CDR2 reads SYDVKM. CDR3 length: 13 amino acids. V was trimmed by 1 base and J by 7 bases, leaving 8 bases between them. This CDR3 reads CASSLFSIQPQHF. The CDR3 DNA follows: TGTGCCAGCAGTTTATTTTCGATACAGCCCCAGCATTTT.